One sample yielded the 29 T cell receptor beta chains listed below, sequenced in a study of blood T cell repertoires in COVID-19. Assay: immunoSEQ multiplex PCR; the TCRdb copy retains only in-frame clones and omits some. The sample has 260,000 or so clones; about four fifths are singletons. Sequenced: peripheral blood. These TCRs come from an elderly man with acute or convalescent COVID-19.

Here the CDR3 reads CAISARGAGYEQYF. The CDR3 DNA sequence: TGTGCCATCAGTGCGCGGGGGGCCGGCTACGAGCAGTACTTC. The chain links TRBV10-3 to TRBJ2-7, with 8 nucleotides matching TRBD2. Germline-derived CDR1 and CDR2 are ENHRY and SYGVKD. V trimming: 4 bases; J trimming: 3 bases; junction bases outside the gene matches: 5. This CDR3 spans 14 amino acids.

V gene TRBV4-1 combines with J gene TRBJ1-5; the D gene is possibly TRBD1 (6 bases). Between the trimmed V and J ends, which lost 1 base and 4 bases, there was a span of 11 bases. The CDR3 spans 15 residues. Germline V gene lookup returns CDR1 MGHRA and CDR2 YSYEKL. CDR3 sequence reads: CASSQGTQGNQPQHF. The CDR3, as DNA: TGCGCCAGCAGCCAAGGGACACAGGGTAATCAGCCCCAGCATTTT.

This clone appeared once. The chain recombines TRBV24-1 with TRBJ1-5; 8 bases agree with TRBD1. Losses at the gene ends were 7 bases for V and 6 bases for J; bases not matched to a gene: 4. The CDR3 runs 13 residues. The V gene's germline CDR1 is KGHDR and CDR2 SFDVKD. CDR3 nucleotides: TGTGCCACCAGCCCACAGGGGGGTCAGCCCCAGCATTTT. Protein sequence: CATSPQGGQPQHF.

The sample holds a few counts of this clone. V usage is TRBV28 and J usage is TRBJ2-7; D perhaps matches TRBD2 (5 bases). V lost 3 bases and J lost 3, with 9 bases in between. This CDR3 has 13 amino acids. Germline lookup yields CDR1 MDHEN and CDR2 SYDVKM. The CDR3, as DNA: TGTGCCAGCAGTTTGGCGGACTTCTACGAGCAGTACTTC. It is translated as CASSLADFYEQYF. Full variable domain (outside the CDR3, taken from reference TRBV28 and TRBJ2-7): DVKVTQSSRYLVKRTGEKVFLECVQDMDHENMFWYRQDPGLGLRLIYFSYDVKMKEKGDIPEGYSVSREKKERFSLILESASTNQTSMYLCASSLADFYEQYFGPGTRLTVT.

The chain uses TRBV6-1 and TRBJ2-1, with D hard to call. CDR1 is MNHNS and CDR2 is SASEGT in the germline V gene. The CDR3 loop spans 15 amino acids. Trimming removed 2 bases from V and 3 bases from J, with 11 bases in between. CDR3: CASSERSDYYNEQFF. CDR3 coding DNA: TGTGCCAGCAGTGAACGAAGCGATTACTACAATGAGCAGTTCTTC.

This clone was counted between two and nine times. V usage is TRBV5-5 and J usage is TRBJ2-5; D not resolved. The CDR3 runs 14 residues. V lost 0 bases to trimming and J lost 4 bases, with 10 bases between them. The germline gives CDR1 SGHKS, CDR2 YYEKEE (reference sequence). The CDR3 DNA reads as TGTGCCAGCAGCTTGGGTGGAGTTGGAGAGACCCAGTACTTC. Translation gives CASSLGGVGETQYF.

The chain couples TRBV18 to TRBJ1-1, with TRBD1 as a possible D gene (5 bases). Trimming pared 5 bases from V and 2 bases from J, leaving 18 bases between. The CDR3 is made up of 16 amino acids. Germline V gives CDR1 KGHSH, CDR2 LQKENI. CDR3 DNA sequence: TGTGCCAGCTCATCGGGACTTGGACTCCTCAACACTGAAGCTTTCTTT. Amino acids: CASSSGLGLLNTEAFF.

The chain couples TRBV7-9 to TRBJ2-7; 13 nucleotides agree with TRBD2. This CDR3 contains 14 residues. Germline V gives CDR1 SEHNR, CDR2 FQNEAQ (reference sequence). Trimming cost V 5 bases and J 5 bases; bases outside gene matches: 3. CDR3 amino acids: CASSGTSGAHEQYF. DNA for the CDR3: TGTGCCAGCAGCGGGACTAGCGGGGCCCACGAGCAGTACTTC.

The chain has TRBV3-1 (or the pseudogene TRBV3-2) and TRBJ2-5; 9 bases agree with TRBD2. Germline lookup yields CDR1 LGHDT and CDR2 YNNKEL (reference sequence). V shed 2 bases and J 8 bases; nucleotides not matched to a gene: 3. The CDR3 length is 13 residues. The CDR3 sequence is CASSQNSGRTQYF. CDR3 DNA: TGTGCCAGCAGCCAAAATAGCGGGAGAACCCAGTACTTC.

V usage is TRBV9 and J usage is TRBJ2-3, with a possible D match to TRBD1 (6 bases). Germline assignment: CDR1 SGDLS and CDR2 YYNGEE. Trimming left V 0 bases short and J 3 bases short, with 11 bases between. The CDR3 is made up of 15 amino acids. The CDR3 here is CASSVGQAGTDTQYF. The CDR3 DNA reads as TGTGCCAGCAGCGTAGGACAGGCTGGGACAGATACGCAGTATTTT.

V is TRBV19 and J is TRBJ1-5; tentative D call: TRBD1 (6 bases). CDR1 is LNHDA and CDR2 is SQIVND in the germline V gene (reference sequence). This CDR3 region has 16 residues. V dropped 5 bases and J dropped 1 base, with 15 bases sitting between them. CDR3 DNA sequence: TGTGCCAGTAGTGTCGACAGGTCCTCAAGCAATCAGCCCCAGCATTTT. It encodes CASSVDRSSSNQPQHF.

The chain employs TRBV7-8 and TRBJ1-2; D is unresolved. This CDR3 has 14 amino acids. Germline loops: CDR1 SGHVS, CDR2 FQNEAQ. Trimming stripped 1 base from V and 4 bases from J, with 10 bases between. The CDR3 region is CASSLVGGTYGYTF. Here the CDR3 DNA reads TGTGCCAGCAGCTTAGTCGGCGGCACCTATGGCTACACCTTC.

CDR3: CASRGQGTYQPQHF. The CDR3, as DNA: TGTGCCAGTAGGGGACAGGGGACTTATCAGCCCCAGCATTTT. The rearrangement joins TRBV19 to TRBJ1-5, with 10 positions matching TRBD1. This CDR3 is 14 amino acids long. Germline CDR1 LNHDA, CDR2 SQIVND (reference sequence). With V trimmed by 6 bases and J by 5 bases, 4 bases remained unmatched.

The J gene is TRBJ2-7, the V gene TRBV15; maybe TRBD2 (6 bases). This CDR3 is 15 amino acids long. Germline V gene data show CDR1 as LNHNV and CDR2 as YYDKDF (reference sequence). The V gene lost 1 base and the J gene lost 0 bases, with 10 bases spanning the gap. CDR3 nucleotide sequence: TGTGCCACCAGCAGAGGGCGGGGCTCCTCCTACGAGCAGTACTTC. It encodes CATSRGRGSSYEQYF.

The rearrangement links TRBV5-1 to TRBJ2-1; a weak D match, TRBD2 (6 bases). Trimming took 0 bases from V and 4 from J, leaving 14 bases between them. The CDR3 sequence is 16 residues long. Germline CDR1 reads SGHRS; CDR2 reads YFSETQ. CDR3 sequence reads: CASSLAEGGFYNEQFF. Here the CDR3 DNA reads TGCGCCAGCAGCTTGGCCGAGGGAGGCTTTTACAATGAGCAGTTCTTC.

This chain links TRBV19 with TRBJ2-2; TRBD2 agrees at 10 bases. This CDR3 is 14 amino acids long. Trimming took 6 bases from V and 4 from J; bases not matched to a gene: 2. Germline V gene lookup returns CDR1 LNHDA and CDR2 SQIVND (reference sequence). The CDR3 sequence is CASRGLASTGELFF. CDR3 bases: TGTGCCAGTAGGGGACTAGCGTCCACCGGGGAGCTGTTTTTT. Variable domain in full (rest from reference TRBV19 and TRBJ2-2): DGGITQSPKYLFRKEGQNVTLSCEQNLNHDAMYWYRQDPGQGLRLIYYSQIVNDFQKGDIAEGYSVSREKKESFPLTVTSAQKNPTAFYLCASRGLASTGELFFGEGSRLTVL.

This clone was recorded once. The chain is built from TRBV5-8 and TRBJ1-6; 7 nucleotides line up with TRBD1. The germline gives CDR1 SGHTS, CDR2 YDEGEE. The junction had 6 bases not matched to a gene; V was cut back by 4 bases and J by 8 bases. This CDR3 spans 14 amino acids. The CDR3 reads CASSLGGSDSPLHF. CDR3 nucleotides: TGTGCCAGCAGCCTAGGGGGCTCTGATTCACCCCTCCACTTT.

The CDR3 DNA follows: TGTGCCAGCAGTGAACCGCCGACAGGTAACCTGCTACGGGCCAAAAACATTCAGTACTTC. The encoded protein is CASSEPPTGNLLRAKNIQYF. The rearrangement joins TRBV6-1 to TRBJ2-4, with a weak D call TRBD1 (6 bases). CDR3 length: 20 residues. The germline gives CDR1 MNHNS, CDR2 SASEGT. V lost 2 bases and J 1 base, leaving 24 bases between the germline ends.

The rearrangement joins TRBV6-1 to TRBJ1-5; 9 nucleotides align to TRBD1. Trimming removed 3 bases from V and 6 bases from J; junction bases left unmatched: 12. The CDR3 is 17 residues long. Germline CDR1 and CDR2: MNHNS and SASEGT. The CDR3: CASSEWPTGTGFQPQHF. CDR3 sequence (DNA): TGTGCCAGCAGTGAGTGGCCAACCGGGACAGGGTTTCAGCCCCAGCATTTT.

This clone appeared a single time. The CDR3 reads CASSQQGGPNYGYTF. CDR3 bases: TGCGCCAGCAGCCAGCAGGGGGGTCCCAACTATGGCTACACCTTC. The chain combines TRBV5-1 with TRBJ1-2, with 7 bases fitting TRBD1. The junction had 8 bases not matched to a gene; V was cut back by 4 bases and J by 2 bases. Germline V gives CDR1 SGHRS, CDR2 YFSETQ. The CDR3 sequence is 15 residues long.

The CDR3 DNA is TGCGCCAGCAGCTTGAGTCTAGCGCTGTACAATGAGCAGTTCTTC. It is translated as CASSLSLALYNEQFF. The chain joins TRBV5-1 to TRBJ2-1; perhaps TRBD2 as D (6 bases). There are 15 residues in the CDR3. The germline CDR1 and CDR2 sequences are SGHRS and YFSETQ. The V and J ends lost 1 base and 4 bases respectively, with 12 bases between them.

The chain joins TRBV5-1 to TRBJ2-5; TRBD2 might be the D (6 bases). CDR3 length: 18 residues. Germline CDR1 SGHRS, CDR2 YFSETQ. V was shortened by 4 bases and J by 0 bases, with 22 bases between the two germline ends. This CDR3 reads CASSKVAVASEDQETQYF. The CDR3 coding sequence is TGCGCCAGCAGCAAGGTGGCAGTCGCTAGCGAGGACCAAGAGACCCAGTACTTC.

This chain links TRBV28 with TRBJ1-1; 12 bases line up with TRBD1. There are 16 residues in the CDR3. Germline V CDR1 and CDR2: MDHEN, SYDVKM. J was trimmed by 4 bases and V by 2 bases; bases with no gene match: 5. CDR3 sequence: CASSLGGQGASTEAFF. CDR3 DNA: TGTGCCAGCAGTTTAGGGGGACAGGGGGCGTCCACTGAAGCTTTCTTT.

The rearrangement links TRBV28 to TRBJ1-5; the D is unclear. V dropped 2 bases and J dropped 0 bases, with 8 bases sitting between them. Germline lookup yields CDR1 MDHEN and CDR2 SYDVKM. CDR3 length: 15 amino acids. CDR3: CASSLHTNSNQPQHF. The CDR3 bases are TGTGCCAGCAGTTTACACACGAATAGCAATCAGCCCCAGCATTTT.

This clone has a single count. The V call is TRBV2, the J call TRBJ1-2; 8 nucleotides match TRBD1. The CDR3 is 13 amino acids. V gave up 8 bases and J gave up 8 bases; unmatched junction bases: 10. Germline V lookup: CDR1 SNHLY, CDR2 FYNNEI. In nucleotides, the CDR3 is TGTGCCAGCGGGGGGCAGGGGGCGAAGGGCTACACCTTC. This sequence encodes CASGGQGAKGYTF. Based on the CDR3 plus reference TRBV2 and TRBJ1-2, the full variable domain is EPEVTQTPSHQVTQMGQEVILRCVPISNHLYFYWYRQILGQKVEFLVSFYNNEISEKSEIFDDQFSVERPDGSNFTLKIRSTKLEDSAMYFCASGGQGAKGYTFGSGTRLTVV.

The chain joins TRBV7-9 to TRBJ1-1; 7 nucleotides match TRBD1. Germline CDR1 is SEHNR and CDR2 is FQNEAQ (reference sequence). The CDR3 contains 15 residues. Trimming took 4 bases from V and 0 from J; bases not matched to a gene: 5. CDR3 coding DNA: TGTGCCAGCAGCTCAAAGGGACAGTTGAACACTGAAGCTTTCTTT. Its translation is CASSSKGQLNTEAFF.

The chain is built from TRBV6-5 and TRBJ1-2; 7 nucleotides line up with TRBD1. Per the germline V gene, CDR1 is MNHEY and CDR2 is SVGAGI. The CDR3 covers 13 residues. Trimming at V came to 9 bases and at J to 4 bases, leaving 8 bases not matched to a gene. The CDR3 region has the DNA TGTGCCAGTCGAACCGGGACAGCCTATGGCTACACCTTC. This gives the protein CASRTGTAYGYTF.

The chain couples TRBV5-1 to TRBJ1-4; D is ambiguous. The CDR3 sequence is 15 residues long. The germline V gene encodes CDR1 SGHRS and CDR2 YFSETQ. Deletions cut 1 base from V and 3 bases from J, with 10 bases between. CDR3 residues: CASSLPQVPNEKLFF. The CDR3 DNA reads as TGCGCCAGCAGCTTGCCGCAGGTCCCTAATGAAAAACTGTTTTTT.

The genes are TRBV5-4 and TRBJ2-3; 7 bases are shared with TRBD2. The CDR3 consists of 14 residues. Germline values: CDR1 SGHNT, CDR2 YYREEE (reference sequence). V lost 3 bases, J lost 8 bases, and 9 bases stayed unmatched. The CDR3 is CASSSAGLGGTQYF. The CDR3, as DNA: TGTGCCAGCAGCTCAGCCGGACTAGGAGGTACGCAGTATTTT.